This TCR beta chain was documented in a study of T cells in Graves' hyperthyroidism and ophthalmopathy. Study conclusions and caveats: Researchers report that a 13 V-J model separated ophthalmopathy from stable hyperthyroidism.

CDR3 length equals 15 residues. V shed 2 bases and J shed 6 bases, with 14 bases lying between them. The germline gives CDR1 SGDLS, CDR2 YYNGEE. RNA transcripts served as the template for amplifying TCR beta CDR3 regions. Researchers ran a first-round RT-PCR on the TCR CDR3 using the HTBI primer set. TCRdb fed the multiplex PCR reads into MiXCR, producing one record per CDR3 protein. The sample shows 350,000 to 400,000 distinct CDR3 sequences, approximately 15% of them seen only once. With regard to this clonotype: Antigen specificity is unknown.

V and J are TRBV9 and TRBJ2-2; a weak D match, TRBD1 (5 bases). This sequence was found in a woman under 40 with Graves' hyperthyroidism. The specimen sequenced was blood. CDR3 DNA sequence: TGTGCCAGCAGCGTTCACCCCAGGGTGTCCGGGGAGCTGTTTTTT. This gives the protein CASSVHPRVSGELFF.